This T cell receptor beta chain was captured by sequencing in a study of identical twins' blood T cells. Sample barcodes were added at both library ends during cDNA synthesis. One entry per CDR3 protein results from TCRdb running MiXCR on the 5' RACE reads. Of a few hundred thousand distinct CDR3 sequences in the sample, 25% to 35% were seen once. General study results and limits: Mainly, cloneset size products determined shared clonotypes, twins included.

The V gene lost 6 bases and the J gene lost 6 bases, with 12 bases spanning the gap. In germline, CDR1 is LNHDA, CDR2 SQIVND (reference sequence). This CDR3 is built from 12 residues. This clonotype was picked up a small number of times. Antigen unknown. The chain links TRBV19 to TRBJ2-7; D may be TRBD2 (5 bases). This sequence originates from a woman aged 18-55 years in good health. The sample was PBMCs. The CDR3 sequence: CASRDYRSEQYF. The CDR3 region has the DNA TGTGCCAGTAGAGACTACCGTTCCGAGCAGTACTTC.